The present TCR beta chain was sequenced within a study of T cells in Graves' hyperthyroidism and ophthalmopathy. The CDR3 sequence is 13 residues long. RNA transcripts provided the source from which TCR beta CDR3 regions were amplified. Researchers ran a first-round RT-PCR on the TCR CDR3 using the HTBI primer set. TCRdb independently ran MiXCR on the multiplex PCR reads; one entry per CDR3 protein. The sample shows 550,000 to 600,000 distinct CDR3 sequences, 15% to 20% of them seen only once. For this clonotype: At one end, the junction sequence differs from germline, possibly due to a read error.

An absence of ophthalmopathy progression within 18 months meant stable Graves' hyperthyroidism. Aged 18 to 65, the patients had hyperthyroidism that was newly diagnosed and had lasted under 2 months. Clinical symptoms, serum thyroxine, TRAb, thyroid ultrasound and orbital computed tomography informed diagnoses. The clonotype originates from a woman under 30 with Graves' hyperthyroidism. The chain employs TRBV12-3 or TRBV12-4 and TRBJ2-2; D call uncertain. The sample taken for sequencing was blood. The CDR3 loop reads CVSSLSPTGELFF. The CDR3 nucleotides read TGTGTCAGCAGTTTAAGCCCCACCGGGGAGCTGTTTTTT.